Below are 17 T cell receptor beta chains sequenced from a single sample in a study of T cell changes during pregnancy in multiple sclerosis. Sequenced by immunoSEQ multiplex PCR; TCRdb stores in-frame clones only, minus some. Of 50,000 or so clones in the sample, roughly 92% are singletons; the top ten hold under 0.3%. The sample consisted of CD4+ T cells from peripheral blood mononuclear cells, taken in the third trimester of pregnancy. The receptors come from a female donor with multiple sclerosis, enrolled in a pregnancy study.

CDR3 loop: CASSLGQGDQPQHF. In DNA, the CDR3 is TGTGCCAGCAGCTTAGGACAGGGCGACCAGCCCCAGCATTTT. V usage is TRBV7-6 and J usage is TRBJ1-5; 7 positions agree with TRBD1. The CDR3 covers 14 residues. The germline V gene has CDR1 SGHVS and CDR2 FNYEAQ. With 1 base clipped from V and 7 bases from J, the junction kept 4 bases outside the gene matches.

V gene TRBV5-6 combines with J gene TRBJ1-1, with D hard to call. Deletions cut 0 bases from V and 5 bases from J, with 11 bases between. The CDR3 totals 14 residues. CDR1 SGHDT and CDR2 YYEEEE come from the germline V gene. The CDR3 DNA reads TGTGCCAGCAGCTTGGTTTGGGGAGGGACTGAAGCTTTCTTT. It is translated as CASSLVWGGTEAFF.

V and J are TRBV7-2 and TRBJ2-6; 7 bases map to TRBD1. Germline V gives CDR1 SGHTA, CDR2 FQGNSA. With 10 bases clipped from V and 2 bases from J, the junction kept 8 bases outside the gene matches. The CDR3 length is 15 residues. CDR3 protein: CATGTDRAGANVLTF. CDR3 DNA sequence: TGTGCCACCGGAACAGACAGGGCTGGGGCCAACGTCCTGACTTTC.

The gene calls are TRBV18 and TRBJ2-7; the match to TRBD1 covers 8 bases. Trimming at V came to 6 bases and at J to 0 bases, leaving 4 bases not matched to a gene. Per germline, CDR1 KGHSH and CDR2 LQKENI. There are 14 residues in the CDR3. The CDR3 sequence: CASSTGGSSYEQYF. The CDR3 nucleotides read TGTGCCAGCTCCACAGGGGGAAGCTCCTACGAGCAGTACTTC. The whole variable domain, remainder taken from reference TRBV18 and TRBJ2-7, is NAGVMQNPRHLVRRRGQEARLRCSPMKGHSHVYWYRQLPEEGLKFMVYLQKENIIDESGMPKERFSAEFPKEGPSILRIQQVVRGDSAAYFCASSTGGSSYEQYFGPGTRLTVT.

The V gene is TRBV5-1, the J gene TRBJ1-1; D might be TRBD1 (6 bases). Germline V gene data show CDR1 as SGHRS and CDR2 as YFSETQ. The V and J ends lost 2 bases and 1 base respectively, with 9 bases between them. The CDR3 length is 14 residues. This CDR3 is CASSLLQGNTEAFF. The CDR3 bases are TGCGCCAGCAGCTTATTACAGGGGAACACTGAAGCTTTCTTT.

The gene calls are TRBV29-1 and TRBJ2-5; 7 bases align to TRBD2. The V gene end was trimmed by 6 bases and the J gene end by 4 bases; junction bases not matched to a gene: 5. Germline V CDR1 and CDR2: SQVTM, ANQGSEA. CDR3 length: 12 amino acids. The DNA of the CDR3 is TGCAGCGTCACCGCTAGCGGAGAGACCCAGTACTTC. It yields the protein CSVTASGETQYF.

The chain has TRBV4-1 and TRBJ1-2, with TRBD1 matching 10 bases. The CDR3 spans 15 residues. V lost 4 bases to trimming and J lost 4 bases; unmatched junction nucleotides: 6. CDR1 and CDR2 from the germline V gene are MGHRA and YSYEKL. Here the CDR3 reads CASSLDRGLGYGYTF. The CDR3, as DNA: TGCGCCAGCAGCCTCGACAGGGGGCTGGGCTATGGCTACACCTTC.

The chain links TRBV5-1 to TRBJ2-7, with 7 bases that match TRBD1. With V trimmed by 3 bases and J by 0 bases, 9 bases remained unmatched. The CDR3 consists of 16 residues. Germline V gene sequence: CDR1 SGHRS, CDR2 YFSETQ. The CDR3 here is CASSSLPGQISYEQYF. CDR3 sequence (DNA): TGCGCCAGCAGCTCGCTTCCGGGACAGATCTCCTACGAGCAGTACTTC.

The V and J genes are TRBV28 and TRBJ1-4, with D perhaps TRBD1 (6 bases). The ends were cut back, 5 bases at V and 6 bases at J, with 13 bases in the middle. Germline CDR1 MDHEN, CDR2 SYDVKM. The CDR3 sequence is 14 residues long. This CDR3 reads CASSLDRFYEKLFF. The CDR3 nucleotides read TGTGCCAGCAGTCTCGACAGGTTTTATGAAAAACTGTTTTTT.

V gene TRBV30 combines with J gene TRBJ2-1, with D unresolved. Looked up from germline, CDR1 is GTSNPN and CDR2 is SVGIG (reference sequence). V was pared by 2 bases and J by 5 bases, with 4 bases between. There are 11 residues in the CDR3. The CDR3 is CAWSQNNEQFF. In nucleotides, the CDR3 is TGTGCCTGGAGTCAAAACAATGAGCAGTTCTTC.

In this sample, this clone turned up once. This chain uses TRBV21-1 with TRBJ1-4. TRBV21-1 is noted as a pseudogene. CDR3 length equals 17 residues. The CDR3 loop reads CASSKAGGEGSDEKLFF. Here the CDR3 DNA reads TGTGCCAGCAGCAAAGCGGGAGGTGAAGGGTCCGATGAAAAACTGTTTTTT.

The chain employs TRBV27 and TRBJ1-5, with unresolved D. The CDR3 contains 14 residues. Trimming stripped 3 bases from V and 4 bases from J, with 10 bases between. Germline-derived CDR1 and CDR2 are MNHEY and SMNVEV (reference sequence). For the CDR3, the DNA is TGTGCCAGCAGTTTTATGCGCGGGAATCAGCCCCAGCATTTT. As protein: CASSFMRGNQPQHF.

This chain links TRBV30 with TRBJ2-7; TRBD2 aligns across 15 bases. Germline CDR1 is GTSNPN and CDR2 is SVGIG (reference sequence). V shed 2 bases, J shed 10 bases, and the junction held 9 bases outside the gene matches. This CDR3 is 15 amino acids long. For the CDR3, the DNA is TGTGCCTGGAGTCCTACCGGGACTAGCGGGAGGACTCAGTACTTC. This encodes CAWSPTGTSGRTQYF.

The chain employs TRBV7-9 and TRBJ2-2; 9 bases match TRBD1. J was trimmed by 5 bases and V by 5 bases; bases with no gene match: 3. The CDR3 length is 14 residues. Germline V gene lookup returns CDR1 SEHNR and CDR2 FQNEAQ (reference sequence). The CDR3 sequence is CASSRTGETGELFF. The CDR3 nucleotides are TGTGCCAGCAGCCGGACAGGGGAGACCGGGGAGCTGTTTTTT.

This chain joins TRBV6-5 and TRBJ2-1; 10 bases are shared with TRBD2. With V trimmed by 2 bases and J by 3 bases, 4 bases remained unmatched. Germline CDR1 reads MNHEY; CDR2 reads SVGAGI. CDR3 size: 16 residues. For the CDR3, the DNA is TGTGCCAGCAGTTACCGTACTAGCGGGAACTACAATGAGCAGTTCTTC. Its translation is CASSYRTSGNYNEQFF.

This chain links TRBV5-1 with TRBJ2-3; 7 bases match TRBD1. The germline V gene has CDR1 SGHRS and CDR2 YFSETQ. Germline trimming cut 4 bases from V and 3 bases from J; bases unmatched to any gene: 8. There are 15 residues in the CDR3. The CDR3 loop reads CASSKDRLPTDTQYF. The DNA for the CDR3 is TGCGCCAGCAGCAAGGACAGGCTTCCGACAGATACGCAGTATTTT. The whole variable domain, filled in from reference TRBV5-1 and TRBJ2-3, reads KAGVTQTPRYLIKTRGQQVTLSCSPISGHRSVSWYQQTPGQGLQFLFEYFSETQRNKGNFPGRFSGRQFSNSRSEMNVSTLELGDSALYLCASSKDRLPTDTQYFGPGTRLTVL.

This clone was detected only once. The gene calls are TRBV7-2 and TRBJ2-3; D is possibly TRBD2 (6 bases). The V end lost 4 bases, the J end lost 4 bases, and 12 bases lay between the germline ends. Germline CDR1 and CDR2: SGHTA and FQGNSA. This CDR3 comprises 14 residues. CDR3 in amino acids: CASSSLRESDTQYF. The DNA for the CDR3 is TGTGCCAGCAGCTCGCTCCGGGAGTCAGATACGCAGTATTTT.